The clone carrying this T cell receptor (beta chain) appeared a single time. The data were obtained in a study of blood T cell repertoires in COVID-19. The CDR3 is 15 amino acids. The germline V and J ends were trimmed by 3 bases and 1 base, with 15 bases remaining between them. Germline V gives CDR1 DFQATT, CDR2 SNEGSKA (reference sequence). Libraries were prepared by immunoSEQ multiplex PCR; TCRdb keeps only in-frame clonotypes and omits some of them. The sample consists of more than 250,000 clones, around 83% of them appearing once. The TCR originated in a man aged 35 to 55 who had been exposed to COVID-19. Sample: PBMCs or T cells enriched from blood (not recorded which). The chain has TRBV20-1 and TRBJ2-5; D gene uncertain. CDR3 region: CSASGVRHLQETQYF. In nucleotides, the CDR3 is TGCAGTGCTAGTGGAGTCAGGCACCTCCAAGAGACCCAGTACTTC.